This T cell receptor beta chain was profiled in a study of T-cell memory formation after mild COVID-19. The overall study: TCR clusters were mostly donor specific.

TCRdb redid the calling of the 5' RACE reads with MiXCR, one entry per CDR3 protein. The table has a few hundred thousand distinct CDR3 sequences, about 17% seen once. Germline V lookup: CDR1 SSHAT, CDR2 FNYEAQ (reference sequence). The V and J ends lost 2 bases and 0 bases, in that order; junction bases with no gene match: 4. The CDR3 is 17 residues long. A note on this clonotype: Its antigen is unknown.

Whole-study results and caveats: Among CD4+ contracting clones, most were CM and EM, and CD8+ ones EMRA. Clones shrinking between day 15 and 85 showed a balanced CD4/CD8 split, and those that grew later tilted toward CD4+.

V and J are TRBV7-7 and TRBJ2-1, with 10 bases lining up with TRBD2. The clonotype originates from a man between 18 and 29 years old who had mild COVID-19 (a few samples of this study predate the infection). Cell type and time point are not known. Sample: PBMCs or a T cell subset sorted from them (not recorded which). CDR3 residues: CASSLLAGASSYNEQFF. Written as DNA, the CDR3 is TGTGCCAGCAGCTTACTAGCGGGGGCTAGCTCCTACAATGAGCAGTTCTTC.